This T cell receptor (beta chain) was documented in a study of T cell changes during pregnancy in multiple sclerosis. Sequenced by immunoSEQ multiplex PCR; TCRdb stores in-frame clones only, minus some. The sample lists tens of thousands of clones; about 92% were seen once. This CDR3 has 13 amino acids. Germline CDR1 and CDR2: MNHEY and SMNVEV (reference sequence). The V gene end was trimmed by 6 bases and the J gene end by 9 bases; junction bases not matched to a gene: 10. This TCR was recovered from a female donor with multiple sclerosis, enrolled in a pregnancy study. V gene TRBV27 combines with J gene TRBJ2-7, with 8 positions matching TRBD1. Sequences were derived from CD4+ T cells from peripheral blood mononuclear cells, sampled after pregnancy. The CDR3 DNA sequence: TGTGCCAGCAGCTGGGACAGGCAGGATAGGCAGTACTTC. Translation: CASSWDRQDRQYF.